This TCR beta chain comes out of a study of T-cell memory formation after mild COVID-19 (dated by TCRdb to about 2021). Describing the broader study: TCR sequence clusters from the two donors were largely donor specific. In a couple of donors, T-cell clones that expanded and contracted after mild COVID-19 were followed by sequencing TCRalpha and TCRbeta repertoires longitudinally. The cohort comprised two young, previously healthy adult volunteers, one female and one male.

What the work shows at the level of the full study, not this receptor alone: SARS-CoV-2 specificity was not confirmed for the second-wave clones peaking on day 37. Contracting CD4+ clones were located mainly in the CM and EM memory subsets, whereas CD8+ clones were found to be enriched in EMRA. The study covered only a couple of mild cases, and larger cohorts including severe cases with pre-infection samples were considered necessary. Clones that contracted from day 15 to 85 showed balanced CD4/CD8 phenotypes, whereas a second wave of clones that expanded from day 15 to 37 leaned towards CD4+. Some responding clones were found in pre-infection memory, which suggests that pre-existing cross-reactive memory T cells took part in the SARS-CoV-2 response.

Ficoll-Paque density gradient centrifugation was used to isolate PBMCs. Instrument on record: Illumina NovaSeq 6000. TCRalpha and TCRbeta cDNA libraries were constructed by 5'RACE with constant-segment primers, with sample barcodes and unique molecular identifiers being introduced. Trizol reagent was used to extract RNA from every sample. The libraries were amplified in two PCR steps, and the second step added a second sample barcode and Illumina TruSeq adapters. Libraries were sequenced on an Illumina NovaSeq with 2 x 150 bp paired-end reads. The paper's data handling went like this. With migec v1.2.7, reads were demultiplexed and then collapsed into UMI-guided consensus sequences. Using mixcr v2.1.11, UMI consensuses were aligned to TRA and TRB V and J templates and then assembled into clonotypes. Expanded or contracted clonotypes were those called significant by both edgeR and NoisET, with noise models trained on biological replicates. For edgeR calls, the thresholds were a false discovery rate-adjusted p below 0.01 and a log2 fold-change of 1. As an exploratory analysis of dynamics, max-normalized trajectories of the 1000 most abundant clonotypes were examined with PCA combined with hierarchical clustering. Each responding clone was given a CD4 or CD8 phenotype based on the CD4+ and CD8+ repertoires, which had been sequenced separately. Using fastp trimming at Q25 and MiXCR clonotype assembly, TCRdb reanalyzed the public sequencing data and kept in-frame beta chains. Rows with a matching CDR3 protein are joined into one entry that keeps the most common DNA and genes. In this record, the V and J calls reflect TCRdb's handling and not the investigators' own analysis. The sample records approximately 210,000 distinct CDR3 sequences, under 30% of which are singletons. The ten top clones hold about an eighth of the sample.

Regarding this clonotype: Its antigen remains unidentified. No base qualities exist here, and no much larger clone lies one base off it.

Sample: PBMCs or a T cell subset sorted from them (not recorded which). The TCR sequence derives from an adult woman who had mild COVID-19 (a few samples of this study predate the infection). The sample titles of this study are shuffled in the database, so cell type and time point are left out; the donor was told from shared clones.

The CDR3 region: CSARDEPGNTEAFF. At the DNA level, the sequence is TGCAGTGCTAGAGACGAACCAGGGAACACTGAAGCTTTCTTT. This chain joins TRBV20-1 to TRBJ1-1; too little of a D gene remains to name it. The CDR3 numbers 14 residues from cysteine through phenylalanine. Of the read, only the CDR3 DNA is kept; its 42 bases are in frame from base 1. As encoded in the germline V gene (reference sequence), CDR1 is DFQATT while CDR2 is SNEGSKA. V was cut back by 0 bases and J by 1 base, leaving a gap of 9 bases between them.